This TCR beta chain came from a study of T cells in Graves' hyperthyroidism and ophthalmopathy (dated by TCRdb to about 2019). Describing the broader study: To identify TCR V-J signatures that set the groups apart, the researchers used a discovery cohort of 100 or so patients, made up of approximately 43 with Graves' ophthalmopathy and some 60 with stable Graves' hyperthyroidism. An independent validation cohort of under 20 hyperthyroidism patients and 17 patients who later progressed to ophthalmopathy tested prospective prediction of ophthalmopathy. The 100 discovery patients were divided at random into training and test sets in a 7:3 ratio. In addition, the study compared T-cell repertoires in thyroid tissue and in blood from a handful of Graves' hyperthyroidism patients. Once sampling was done, hyperthyroidism patients were given methimazole at a starting dose of 30 mg daily, whereas ophthalmopathy patients were given high-dose intravenous methylprednisolone. The paper reports TCR Vbeta CDR3 sequencing of over 130 peripheral blood samples: some 41 ophthalmopathy, under 80 hyperthyroidism and 17 progressor patients.

As for this clonotype: Its antigen specificity is not known. No base-level quality is on record; no much larger clone is a single base apart.

Stable Graves' hyperthyroidism was defined as the absence of progression to ophthalmopathy over 18 months of follow-up. Hyperthyroidism patients were newly diagnosed, with disease duration under 2 months, and aged 18 to 65 years. The study excluded patients with uncontrolled infections, other autoimmune diseases, pregnancy or lactation. Diagnoses were based on clinical symptoms, serum thyroxine and TRAb, thyroid ultrasound and orbital computed tomography. Total RNA was extracted with Trizol reagent, and quality was checked on an Agilent 2100 Bioanalyzer. Beyond this particular receptor, the publication reports: Sample size was not statistically predetermined, and investigators were not blinded to group allocation. In validation, the model predicted progression to ophthalmopathy with over 65% sensitivity and roughly 75% specificity, a median of approximately 6.5 months before onset. A 13 V-J signature model separated ophthalmopathy from stable hyperthyroidism, with approximately 86% sensitivity and about 81% specificity in cross-validation and 80%/75% in testing. Blood samples also contained most of the expanded thyroid clonotypes (frequency above 0.001), which suggests that blood repertoires may reflect thyroid immune responses.

TCR beta CDR3 regions were amplified from RNA transcripts. The TCR CDR3 was subjected to a first round of RT-PCR using the HTBI primer set and the Qiagen OneStep RT-PCR kit. The libraries were constructed in a second round of multiplex PCR and then size-selected and purified. Libraries were sequenced paired-end with 100 bp reads on an Illumina HiSeq2000. The original methods were these. SOAPnuke was used to process the raw data, with reads discarded if the reads contained adapters or uncalled bases, had a mean Phred below 15, or lacked an exact constant-primer or identifier match. High-quality paired reads were merged with COPE v1.2.5, and unique nucleotide sequences were defined as clonotypes. MiTCR v1.1 was used to align clonotypes to the IMGT TRBV, TRBD and TRBJ reference segments. Analysis was restricted to V-J combinations with a frequency above 0.0001, which covered approximately 99% of repertoires. The TCS score was defined as F50 (clonal expansion) divided by E x V (chaos), with BLOSUM62-based TCRdist calculated between CDR3 peptides within each V-J. Welch's t-statistics and random forest reduced 500 to 650 V-J features to 10 to 15, which were used in a naive Bayes classifier (R e1071). The public sequencing data were trimmed at Q25 with fastp and processed into clonotypes with MiXCR by TCRdb, which kept only in-frame beta chains. Records with the same CDR3 protein are collapsed into one entry carrying the most frequent genes and DNA. These V and J calls originate from TCRdb's pipeline instead of the authors' own analysis. Counted in this sample were approximately 560,000 distinct CDR3 sequences; around 46% of them appeared once. Jointly, the top ten make up 8% to 8.5% of the sample.

The sequencing input was peripheral blood or thyroid tissue (not recorded which). The TCR originated in a woman under 30 with Graves' hyperthyroidism. Donor details come from another sample of the same person, matched by shared clones.

The CDR3 protein sequence reads: CASSRGGLSNQPQHF. The nucleotides read TGTGCCAGCAGCCGAGGGGGCCTTAGCAATCAGCCCCAGCATTTT. The chain employs TRBV7-8 and TRBJ1-5, and 7 junctional nucleotides match TRBD1. The cysteine opens and the phenylalanine closes a CDR3 of 15 amino acids. Here the CDR3 DNA is all that survives: 45 bases in frame from base 1. CDR1 and CDR2 are read off the germline V gene as SGHVS and FQNEAQ. Here V drops 5 bases and J drops 0 bases, and the junction holds 4 bases not matched to any gene.